A single sample gave rise to the 32 T cell receptor beta chains below, sequenced in a study of radiation and T cells in renal cell carcinoma (dated by TCRdb to 2018 to 2020). The method behind the library was the immunoSEQ multiplex PCR assay. Here the immuneACCESS table is served through TCRdb, limited to in-frame sequences with V and J called. Missing clones are a known gap in these copies; in checked studies unresolved V genes cover under half, and the rest lacks a known reason. Present in this sample are more than 95,000 clones, approximately 78% of which were seen just once. The biggest ten clones account for about 3% of the sample. The sample's time point label is to be understood as: baseline pretreatment blood. The treatment or condition label of this sample denotes: 15 Gy SBRT to primary tumor, nephrectomy 4 weeks later. The source was blood, collected from a patient whose treatment included radiotherapy and nephrectomy. Receptors originate from a woman aged 55-69 years with renal cell carcinoma.

The chain joins TRBV6-1 to TRBJ1-2; 11 nucleotides match TRBD1. Germline V lookup: CDR1 MNHNS, CDR2 SASEGT. The CDR3 is 15 amino acids. Losses at the gene ends were 5 bases for V and 4 bases for J; bases not matched to a gene: 6. CDR3 DNA sequence: TGTGCCAGCAGTCTCGGGACAGGGGGACGCTATGGCTACACCTTC. As protein: CASSLGTGGRYGYTF.

The chain recombines TRBV2 with TRBJ1-5, with 7 bases that match TRBD1. The germline gives CDR1 SNHLY, CDR2 FYNNEI. The CDR3 loop spans 14 amino acids. The V segment lost 7 bases and the J segment 7 bases; nucleotides outside the gene matches: 10. The CDR3 sequence: CASKRQGGGQPQHF. CDR3 nucleotide sequence: TGTGCCAGCAAGAGACAGGGAGGAGGACAGCCCCAGCATTTT.

V and J are TRBV7-6 and TRBJ1-2; D may be TRBD1 (6 bases). Germline V gene sequence: CDR1 SGHVS, CDR2 FNYEAQ. This CDR3 contains 14 residues. Trimming stripped 1 base from V and 8 bases from J, with 14 bases between. The CDR3 region has the DNA TGTGCCAGCAGCTTAGACCCAGGGGTGATCGGCTACACCTTC. Protein sequence: CASSLDPGVIGYTF. The full variable domain, with the rest looked up from reference TRBV7-6 and TRBJ1-2, is GAGVSQSPRYKVTKRGQDVALRCDPISGHVSLYWYRQALGQGPEFLTYFNYEAQQDKSGLPNDRFSAERPEGSISTLTIQRTEQRDSAMYRCASSLDPGVIGYTFGSGTRLTVV.

The chain couples TRBV18 to TRBJ1-2, with a weak D call TRBD1 (5 bases). The CDR3 is 14 amino acids. Deletions cut 6 bases from V and 4 bases from J, with 15 bases between. Per germline, CDR1 KGHSH and CDR2 LQKENI. CDR3 nucleotide sequence: TGTGCCAGCTCCCGTGGGGGATCTACCTATGGCTACACCTTC. This sequence encodes CASSRGGSTYGYTF.

The V call is TRBV6-5, the J call TRBJ1-3, with D perhaps TRBD1 (5 bases). This CDR3 spans 15 amino acids. Germline-derived CDR1 and CDR2 are MNHEY and SVGAGI. V lost 5 bases, J lost 1 base, and 12 bases lay in between. The CDR3 region is CASSTRQNSGNTIYF. DNA of the CDR3: TGTGCCAGCAGTACCCGACAGAATTCTGGAAACACCATATATTTT.

The rearrangement links TRBV2 to TRBJ2-4; tentatively, D is TRBD1 or TRBD2 (6 bases each). V lost 4 bases and J lost 7, with 17 bases in between. Germline-derived CDR1 and CDR2 are SNHLY and FYNNEI. The CDR3 is made up of 15 amino acids. This CDR3 is CASSGRDTGRNIQYF. In DNA form, the CDR3 reads TGTGCCAGCAGTGGACGGGACACAGGGAGGAACATTCAGTACTTC.

The CDR3 DNA reads as TGTGCCAGCAGTTACCGGGACGGAGATTCACCCCTCCACTTT. Its translation is CASSYRDGDSPLHF. The chain employs TRBV6-6 and TRBJ1-6; TRBD1 is a possible D gene (5 bases). Germline-derived CDR1 and CDR2 are MNHNY and SVGAGI (reference sequence). The V and J ends lost 2 bases and 8 bases respectively, with 10 bases between them. The CDR3 contains 14 residues.

The rearrangement links TRBV9 to TRBJ2-5; D remains unclear. The end of the DNA aligns better with TRBJ2-7, so the J call may be wrong. The CDR3 loop spans 15 amino acids. Germline-derived CDR1 and CDR2 are SGDLS and YYNGEE. The CDR3 reads CASSVGRQPTYEQYF. Here the CDR3 DNA reads TGTGCCAGCAGCGTAGGTCGGCAACCTACCTACGAGCAGTACTTC.

This clone was detected once. The rearrangement links TRBV27 to TRBJ2-3; 7 bases fit TRBD1. CDR1 and CDR2 from the germline V gene are MNHEY and SMNVEV (reference sequence). With V trimmed by 2 bases and J by 2 bases, 13 bases remained unmatched. This CDR3 contains 18 residues. The CDR3 sequence is CASSLEFGTALFTDTQYF. The CDR3 nucleotides read TGTGCCAGCAGTTTAGAATTCGGGACAGCTCTCTTCACAGATACGCAGTATTTT.

The genes are TRBV6-1 and TRBJ1-5; maybe TRBD1 (5 bases). CDR1 MNHNS and CDR2 SASEGT come from the germline V gene. The CDR3 sequence is 15 residues long. V lost 2 bases, J lost 10 bases, and 18 bases lay in between. CDR3 DNA: TGTGCCAGCAGTGAAATGAGGGGTGTTGAGGTCCCCCAGCATTTT. Translation gives CASSEMRGVEVPQHF.

The chain couples TRBV18 to TRBJ2-7, with D hard to call. Germline V gives CDR1 KGHSH, CDR2 LQKENI. This CDR3 comprises 14 residues. Trimming left V 2 bases short and J 3 bases short, with 11 bases between. The CDR3 spells CASSPNKMDYEQYF. In DNA, the CDR3 is TGTGCCAGCTCACCAAATAAAATGGACTACGAGCAGTACTTC.

The genes are TRBV28 and TRBJ2-5, with D unclear. The CDR3 covers 16 residues. The V end lost 5 bases, the J end lost 2 bases, and 18 bases lay between the germline ends. Germline-derived CDR1 and CDR2 are MDHEN and SYDVKM. The CDR3 nucleotides are TGTGCCAGCAGTCCCCACCGAGCCAGAGCACAAGAGACCCAGTACTTC. Its protein product is CASSPHRARAQETQYF.

The chain uses TRBV15 and TRBJ2-3; TRBD2 aligns across 12 bases. J was trimmed by 8 bases and V by 1 base; bases with no gene match: 7. Germline values: CDR1 LNHNV, CDR2 YYDKDF (reference sequence). The CDR3 consists of 16 residues. This CDR3 is CATSRGRGLAGSTQYF. The DNA for the CDR3 is TGTGCCACCAGCAGAGGGAGGGGACTAGCGGGTTCTACGCAGTATTTT.

The chain employs TRBV23-1 and TRBJ2-7, with 8 bases that match TRBD2. TRBV23-1 is an open reading frame, and its role is uncertain. J was trimmed by 2 bases and V by 4 bases; bases with no gene match: 10. This CDR3 is built from 16 residues. The CDR3 DNA sequence: TGCGCCAGCAGTCCCACCAAGCGGGAGAGACCCTACGAGCAGTACTTC. Protein sequence: CASSPTKRERPYEQYF.

The V call is TRBV4-1, the J call TRBJ1-6, with D uncertain. The V gene lost 0 bases and the J gene lost 0 bases, with 9 bases spanning the gap. Germline lookup yields CDR1 MGHRA and CDR2 YSYEKL. CDR3 length equals 17 residues. The CDR3 loop reads CASSQDPTSSYNSPLHF. The CDR3 region has the DNA TGCGCCAGCAGCCAAGATCCCACAAGCTCCTATAATTCACCCCTCCACTTT.

V usage is TRBV29-1 and J usage is TRBJ2-2, with a tentative D call TRBD2 (5 bases). V lost 5 bases and J 7 bases, leaving 11 bases between the germline ends. The CDR3 loop spans 12 amino acids. The V gene's germline CDR1 is SQVTM and CDR2 ANQGSEA. DNA for the CDR3: TGCAGCGTTCGGGAAGGGATCGGGGAGCTGTTTTTT. Residues: CSVREGIGELFF.

The chain recombines TRBV27 with TRBJ2-2; D remains unclear. Germline loops: CDR1 MNHEY, CDR2 SMNVEV (reference sequence). Trimming pared 5 bases from V and 5 bases from J, leaving 6 bases between. The CDR3 runs to 12 residues. The CDR3 loop reads CASSMGTGELFF. CDR3 nucleotide sequence: TGTGCCAGCAGTATGGGGACCGGGGAGCTGTTTTTT.

The V gene is TRBV9, the J gene TRBJ2-3, with TRBD2 identical over 9 bases. The CDR3 runs 16 residues. Germline CDR1 is SGDLS and CDR2 is YYNGEE. The junction had 6 bases not matched to a gene; V was cut back by 2 bases and J by 2 bases. This CDR3 is CASSVLTSGNTDTQYF. CDR3 DNA: TGTGCCAGCAGCGTTTTGACTAGCGGAAACACAGATACGCAGTATTTT.

This chain links TRBV5-1 with TRBJ2-1, with 9 bases matching TRBD1. Germline V gene data show CDR1 as SGHRS and CDR2 as YFSETQ. This CDR3 region has 15 residues. The J segment lost 4 bases and the V segment lost 2 bases, leaving 4 bases of the junction unmatched. CDR3 protein: CASSLSGQGYNEQFF. CDR3 DNA: TGCGCCAGCAGCTTATCGGGACAGGGTTACAATGAGCAGTTCTTC.

The chain couples TRBV28 to TRBJ2-3; 8 nucleotides line up with TRBD1. J gave up 5 bases and V 1 base, and 8 bases lay outside the gene matches. The CDR3 length is 16 residues. In germline, CDR1 is MDHEN, CDR2 SYDVKM. Written as DNA, the CDR3 is TGTGCCAGCAGTTTATTTAGGGGACAGGATGGAGATACGCAGTATTTT. It is translated as CASSLFRGQDGDTQYF.

This clone appeared once. The chain employs TRBV18 and TRBJ2-7, with a possible D match to TRBD1 (6 bases). Trimming cost V 3 bases and J 7 bases, with 16 bases left between them. Germline loops: CDR1 KGHSH, CDR2 LQKENI. The CDR3 contains 14 residues. CDR3 sequence (DNA): TGTGCCAGCTCACCGACCTGGGGGCTGGGGGAGCAGTACTTC. Translated: CASSPTWGLGEQYF.

This sequence joins TRBV11-3 and TRBJ2-2; D not resolved. Per the germline V gene, CDR1 is SGHNT and CDR2 is YENEEA. This CDR3 region has 15 residues. V was pared by 5 bases and J by 3 bases, with 13 bases between. CDR3 protein: CASSRFDIDTGELFF. The DNA for the CDR3 is TGTGCCAGCAGCCGGTTCGACATTGACACCGGGGAGCTGTTTTTT. Full variable domain (remainder filled in from reference TRBV11-3 and TRBJ2-2): EAGVVQSPRYKIIEKKQPVAFWCNPISGHNTLYWYLQNLGQGPELLIRYENEEAVDDSQLPKDRFSAERLKGVDSTLKIQPAELGDSAVYLCASSRFDIDTGELFFGEGSRLTVL.

This clone appeared a few times. V and J are TRBV7-8 and TRBJ1-5, with D uncertain. The V and J ends lost 1 base and 5 bases respectively, with 3 bases between them. The CDR3 runs 12 residues. Germline CDR1 SGHVS, CDR2 FQNEAQ. The CDR3 coding sequence is TGTGCCAGCAGCTTAGGATATCAGCCCCAGCATTTT. Protein sequence: CASSLGYQPQHF.

The CDR3 loop is CASSGSRGTEAFF. The CDR3 nucleotides read TGTGCCAGTAGTGGGTCTAGGGGCACTGAAGCTTTCTTT. J is TRBJ1-1 and V is TRBV19; a possible D gene is TRBD1 (5 bases). Trimming took off 5 bases at V and 4 bases at J, with 11 bases between the two ends. CDR3 length: 13 residues. From germline, CDR1 is LNHDA and CDR2 SQIVND (reference sequence).

The genes are TRBV6-5 and TRBJ1-5; 9 bases map to TRBD1. With 10 bases clipped from V and 6 bases from J, the junction kept 7 bases outside the gene matches. This CDR3 is built from 13 residues. Germline V gene lookup returns CDR1 MNHEY and CDR2 SVGAGI. In DNA form, the CDR3 reads TGTGCCACCCGGACAGGGGCAACTCAGCCCCAGCATTTT. Amino acid sequence: CATRTGATQPQHF.

The chain carries TRBV4-2 and TRBJ2-7, with 7 bases that match TRBD1. J gave up 3 bases and V 1 base, and 6 bases lay outside the gene matches. The CDR3 consists of 15 residues. Germline CDR1 reads LGHNA; CDR2 reads YNFKEQ. CDR3 sequence: CASSQAEGQNYEQYF. Here the CDR3 DNA reads TGTGCCAGCAGCCAAGCAGAGGGACAGAACTACGAGCAGTACTTC.

Only one count was recorded for this clone. The rearrangement joins TRBV25-1 to TRBJ1-1; D is unresolved. V dropped 2 bases and J dropped 11 bases, with 15 bases sitting between them. Germline V CDR1 and CDR2: MGHDK, SYGVNS. This CDR3 spans 13 amino acids. The CDR3 DNA follows: TGTGCCAGCAGTGAAGGTTTACGGCCTTTGGCTTTCTTT. It codes for CASSEGLRPLAFF.

The rearrangement links TRBV6-1 to TRBJ2-3, with a possible D match to TRBD1 (6 bases). This CDR3 has 15 amino acids. Germline V gene data show CDR1 as MNHNS and CDR2 as SASEGT. V was trimmed by 8 bases and J by 2 bases, leaving 17 bases between them. CDR3 sequence reads: CASRTRQGTTDTQYF. The CDR3 nucleotides read TGTGCCAGCCGGACCCGCCAGGGGACCACAGATACGCAGTATTTT.

This clone occurred once. V and J are TRBV5-1 and TRBJ2-7, with 11 bases identical to TRBD2. This CDR3 is 16 amino acids long. The germline V gene encodes CDR1 SGHRS and CDR2 YFSETQ. Trimming cost V 3 bases and J 1 base; bases outside gene matches: 6. This CDR3 reads CASSSTGTSGSYEQYF. The CDR3 DNA reads as TGCGCCAGCAGCTCGACCGGGACTAGCGGTTCCTACGAGCAGTACTTC.

This clone was detected a few times. The chain carries TRBV7-9 and TRBJ2-5, with D perhaps matching TRBD2 (6 bases). V dropped 1 base and J dropped 5 bases, with 14 bases sitting between them. Germline lookup yields CDR1 SEHNR and CDR2 FQNEAQ (reference sequence). The CDR3 consists of 15 residues. The CDR3: CASSLVPTSLETQYF. DNA for the CDR3: TGTGCCAGCAGCTTAGTCCCGACTAGTCTGGAGACCCAGTACTTC.

The chain links TRBV21-1 to TRBJ2-7. TRBV21-1 is shown as a pseudogene. The CDR3 consists of 19 residues. CDR3: CASSKGLGVRLRRPYEQYF. The CDR3, as DNA: TGTGCCAGCAGCAAGGGATTAGGGGTTAGACTCCGGAGGCCCTACGAGCAGTACTTC.

This clone has a handful of counts. The V and J genes are TRBV5-4 and TRBJ1-2; a possible D gene is TRBD1 (5 bases). The germline V gene has CDR1 SGHNT and CDR2 YYREEE (reference sequence). Deletions cut 3 bases from V and 2 bases from J, with 14 bases between. The CDR3 sequence is 15 residues long. The CDR3 nucleotides are TGTGCCAGCAGCTCTTGGGGCGGACTCAACTATGGCTACACCTTC. Residues: CASSSWGGLNYGYTF.